This entry describes one T cell receptor beta chain. The antigen remains undetermined. V was shortened by 2 bases and J by 7 bases, with 15 bases between the two germline ends. The CDR3 runs 16 residues. Germline CDR1 SGHAT, CDR2 FQNNGV. TCR beta VDJ combinations and CDR3 sequences were profiled from genomic DNA. TCRdb redid the calling of the reads with MiXCR, one entry per CDR3 protein. The sample lists some 140,000 distinct CDR3 sequences, approximately 52% seen once, with 9.5% to 15% in the top ten. The sample comes from a study of CD8+CD57+ T cells in acquired aplastic anemia. At the level of the study: Each DNA sample taken from sorted CD4+ and CD8+ cells came to 2.5 to 4 ug on average.

Selection for sequencing was limited to patients who had shown CD8+CD57+ cell expansion by flow cytometry. Blood came from patients not yet given any therapy. Study-level findings and limits: Found in both controls and patients were twenty-nine CD8+ CDR3 sequences.

The chain employs TRBV11-2 and TRBJ1-6; tentatively, D is TRBD1 (5 bases). The sequenced sample consisted of sorted CD4+, CD8+, or CD8+CD57+ T cells (not recorded which) from PBMCs. This TCR derives from a human donor with aplastic anemia. CDR3 DNA sequence: TGTGCCAGCAGCTTATTAGGCCCAGGGAGCAATTCACCCCTCCACTTT. Its protein is CASSLLGPGSNSPLHF.